The following is a T cell receptor beta chain sequence with its context. This sample was taken from a study of blood T cell repertoires in COVID-19. Study at large: Italy, Spain and the United States were the sources of the convalescent and acute COVID-19 samples.

Data came from immunoSEQ multiplex PCR; TCRdb stores just in-frame clones and leaves some out. The sample has under 150,000 clones; 86% are singletons. Sequenced: PBMCs or T cells enriched from blood (not recorded which). The sequence came from a woman aged 45 to 65 who had recovered from COVID-19.

The CDR3 is CASSLGGGVTEAFF. CDR3 nucleotides: TGTGCCAGCTCCTTAGGAGGAGGGGTCACTGAAGCTTTCTTT. The chain has TRBV25-1 and TRBJ1-1, with a possible D match to TRBD1 (5 bases). The CDR3 runs 14 residues. Germline CDR1 MGHDK, CDR2 SYGVNS. V gave up 8 bases and J gave up 4 bases, with 17 bases separating them.